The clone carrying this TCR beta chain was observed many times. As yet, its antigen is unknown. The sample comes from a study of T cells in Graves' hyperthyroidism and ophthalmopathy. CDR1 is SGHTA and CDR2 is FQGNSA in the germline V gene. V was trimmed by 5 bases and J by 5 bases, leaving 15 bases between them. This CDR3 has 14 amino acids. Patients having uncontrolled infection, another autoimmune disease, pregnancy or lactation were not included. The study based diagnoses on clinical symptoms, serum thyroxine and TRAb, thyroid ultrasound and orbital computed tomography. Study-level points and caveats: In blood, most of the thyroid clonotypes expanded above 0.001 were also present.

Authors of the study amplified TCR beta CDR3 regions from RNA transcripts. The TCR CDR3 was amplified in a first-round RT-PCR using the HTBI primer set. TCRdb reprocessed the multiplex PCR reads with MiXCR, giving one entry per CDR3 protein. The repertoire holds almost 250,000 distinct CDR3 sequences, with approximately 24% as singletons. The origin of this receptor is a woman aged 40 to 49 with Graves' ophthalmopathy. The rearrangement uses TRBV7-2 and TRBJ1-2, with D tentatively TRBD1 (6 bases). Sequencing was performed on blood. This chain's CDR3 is CASSTRTAGYGYTF. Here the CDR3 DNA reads TGTGCCAGCAGCACCCGGACAGCGGGATATGGCTACACCTTC.